A selection of T cell receptor beta chains follows, all from one sample in a study of T cells in Graves' hyperthyroidism and ophthalmopathy. TCRdb reprocessed the multiplex PCR reads via MiXCR and lists one record per CDR3 protein. The data hold 50,000 to 55,000 distinct CDR3 sequences, with less than 60% observed a single time. The specimen was blood. These receptors came from a woman in her forties or fifties with Graves' ophthalmopathy. Each CDR3 is given with its conserved first and last residue. Each record gives: D gene, clone size, V gene, J gene, CDR3 DNA, CDR3 protein. A D gene is named only where the DNA matches it firmly. Clone size is stated in some rows and not others, as once, few, many or a class when expanded.

D gene: .; clone size: many; V gene: TRBV5-1; J gene: TRBJ2-1; CDR3 DNA: TGCGCCAGCAGCTTGGAGTTGGGCGAATACAATGAGCAGTTCTTC; CDR3 protein: CASSLELGEYNEQFF
D gene: .; clone size: .; V gene: TRBV10-1; J gene: TRBJ2-7; CDR3 DNA: TGCGCCAGCAGTGAGTCAGGAACCATTGACGAGCAGTACTTC; CDR3 protein: CASSESGTIDEQYF
D gene: .; clone size: .; V gene: TRBV7-9; J gene: TRBJ1-5; CDR3 DNA: TGTGCCAGCAGCCTAGAGGTGCAGGCGCGCTACGAGCATTTT; CDR3 protein: CASSLEVQARYEHF
D gene: .; clone size: many; V gene: TRBV20-1; J gene: TRBJ1-3; CDR3 DNA: TGCAGTGCCGAACCCACAGAATTAGGCCGGAACACCATATATTTT; CDR3 protein: CSAEPTELGRNTIYF
D gene: .; clone size: .; V gene: TRBV7-3; J gene: TRBJ1-5; CDR3 DNA: TGTGCCAGCAGCCCGACGGAGGGGTTTGAGCCCCAGCATTTT; CDR3 protein: CASSPTEGFEPQHF
D gene: TRBD2; clone size: many; V gene: TRBV24-1; J gene: TRBJ2-1; CDR3 DNA: TGTGCCACCAGTGATTTGCAGGGGCAGGGACTAGCGGGAGTAAGGGTTGAGCAGTTCTTC; CDR3 protein: CATSDLQGQGLAGVRVEQFF
D gene: .; clone size: few; V gene: TRBV19; J gene: TRBJ2-6; CDR3 DNA: TGTGCCAGTAGTGGGGGGGGGGCCAACGTCCTGACTTTC; CDR3 protein: CASSGGGANVLTF
D gene: .; clone size: many; V gene: TRBV6-1; J gene: TRBJ1-2; CDR3 DNA: TGTGCCAGCAGTGTCTCCGGGGCTAACTATGGCTACACCTTC; CDR3 protein: CASSVSGANYGYTF
D gene: TRBD2; clone size: many; V gene: TRBV12-5; J gene: TRBJ2-3; CDR3 DNA: TGTGCTAGTGGTATTAGCGGGGGCACAGATACGCAGTATTTT; CDR3 protein: CASGISGGTDTQYF
D gene: .; clone size: .; V gene: TRBV5-5; J gene: TRBJ2-7; CDR3 DNA: TGTGCCAGCAGCTTAGTGAGGGGGGAGGGCCACGAGCAGTACTTC; CDR3 protein: CASSLVRGEGHEQYF
D gene: TRBD2; clone size: many; V gene: TRBV7-2; J gene: TRBJ2-7; CDR3 DNA: TGTGCCAGCAGCTCTAGGACTAGCGGGAGGGGCGAGCAGTACTTC; CDR3 protein: CASSSRTSGRGEQYF
D gene: .; clone size: many; V gene: TRBV9; J gene: TRBJ2-1; CDR3 DNA: TGTGCCAGCAGCGTAGGTTGGGACTCCCGTTACAATGAGCAGTTCTTC; CDR3 protein: CASSVGWDSRYNEQFF
D gene: .; clone size: .; V gene: TRBV20-1; J gene: TRBJ2-7; CDR3 DNA: TGCAGTGCTAGCAGGGAGACTACCTACGAGCAGTACTTC; CDR3 protein: CSASRETTYEQYF
D gene: TRBD2; clone size: many; V gene: TRBV5-4; J gene: TRBJ2-5; CDR3 DNA: TGTGCCAGCAGCTTGACTAGCGCCAAAGAGACCCAGTACTTC; CDR3 protein: CASSLTSAKETQYF
D gene: .; clone size: many; V gene: TRBV25-1; J gene: TRBJ2-3; CDR3 DNA: TGTGCCAGCTCCCCTTTGGGGGAAGATACGCAGTATTTT; CDR3 protein: CASSPLGEDTQYF
D gene: .; clone size: .; V gene: TRBV7-8; J gene: TRBJ2-1; CDR3 DNA: TGTGCCAGCAGCTACAGCGCCCGGGGCAACAATGAGCAGTTCTTC; CDR3 protein: CASSYSARGNNEQFF
D gene: .; clone size: many; V gene: TRBV24-1; J gene: TRBJ2-7; CDR3 DNA: TGTGCCACCAGTGATTTTACAGGGTTCTCCTACGAGCAGTACTTC; CDR3 protein: CATSDFTGFSYEQYF
D gene: .; clone size: .; V gene: TRBV9; J gene: TRBJ2-4; CDR3 DNA: TGTGCCAGCAGCGTAGATTTGGAACCCCCAGTAGCCAAAAACGTTCAGTACTTC; CDR3 protein: CASSVDLEPPVAKNVQYF
D gene: .; clone size: .; V gene: TRBV7-9; J gene: TRBJ2-7; CDR3 DNA: TGTGCCAGCAGCTTTGACGGGGGCCGATACGAGCAGTACTTC; CDR3 protein: CASSFDGGRYEQYF
D gene: .; clone size: many; V gene: TRBV20-1; J gene: TRBJ2-5; CDR3 DNA: TGCAGTGCACGATGGACAGTAAAAGAGACCCAGTACTTC; CDR3 protein: CSARWTVKETQYF
D gene: .; clone size: .; V gene: TRBV19; J gene: TRBJ1-5; CDR3 DNA: TGTGCCAGTACCCCTAGCGGAGGTAGCACAGATACGCAGCATTTT; CDR3 protein: CASTPSGGSTDTQHF
D gene: .; clone size: many; V gene: TRBV5-6; J gene: TRBJ1-2; CDR3 DNA: TGTGCCAGCAGCTTGTGGGAGTCTAACTATGGCTACACCTTC; CDR3 protein: CASSLWESNYGYTF
D gene: TRBD1; clone size: .; V gene: TRBV25-1; J gene: TRBJ2-7; CDR3 DNA: TGTGCTAGGGGGACAGGGAGGCACGAGCAGTACTTC; CDR3 protein: CARGTGRHEQYF
D gene: .; clone size: many; V gene: TRBV6-5; J gene: TRBJ1-1; CDR3 DNA: TGTGCCAGCAGTTACGATGGGACGGCGAACACTGAAGCTTTCTTT; CDR3 protein: CASSYDGTANTEAFF
D gene: .; clone size: .; V gene: TRBV18; J gene: TRBJ2-7; CDR3 DNA: TGTGCCAGCTCACCTGTGCGGTCGGACGAGCAGTACTTC; CDR3 protein: CASSPVRSDEQYF
D gene: TRBD2; clone size: .; V gene: TRBV28; J gene: TRBJ2-2; CDR3 DNA: TGTGCCAGCAGTTTATCCCGACTAGCGGGAGTGTACACCGGGGAGCTGTTTTTT; CDR3 protein: CASSLSRLAGVYTGELFF
D gene: .; clone size: .; V gene: TRBV6-4; J gene: TRBJ2-1; CDR3 DNA: TGTGCCAGCAGTGACAGGGACAATGAGCAGTTCTTC; CDR3 protein: CASSDRDNEQFF
D gene: TRBD2; clone size: many; V gene: TRBV5-1; J gene: TRBJ2-1; CDR3 DNA: TGCGCCAGCAGACGAGCGGGAGTGGTTAATGAGCAGTTCTTC; CDR3 protein: CASRRAGVVNEQFF
D gene: .; clone size: many; V gene: TRBV4-2; J gene: TRBJ2-2; CDR3 DNA: TGTGCCAGCAGCCAAGGGCAGTGGGGGGGCTCCGGGGAGCTGTTTTTT; CDR3 protein: CASSQGQWGGSGELFF
D gene: .; clone size: .; V gene: TRBV19; J gene: TRBJ1-1; CDR3 DNA: TGTGCCGCACAGGGAAGCACTGAAGCTTTCTTT; CDR3 protein: CAAQGSTEAFF
D gene: .; clone size: .; V gene: TRBV20-1; J gene: TRBJ1-5; CDR3 DNA: TGCAGTGCTAGAGATCGCCTGGGAAGAAGCAATCAGCCCCAGCATTTT; CDR3 protein: CSARDRLGRSNQPQHF
D gene: .; clone size: .; V gene: TRBV4-1; J gene: TRBJ2-2; CDR3 DNA: TGCGCCAGCAGCCAAGATGTTGCCCTTCGGGGAGCTGTTTTT; CDR3 protein: CASSQDVALRGAVF
D gene: .; clone size: .; V gene: TRBV7-9; J gene: TRBJ1-5; CDR3 DNA: TGTGCCAGCGGCTTAGCGGGTGGCAATCAGTCCCAGCATTTT; CDR3 protein: CASGLAGGNQSQHF
D gene: TRBD1; clone size: .; V gene: TRBV20-1; J gene: TRBJ2-7; CDR3 DNA: TGCAGTGAGGACAGGGACGGGGGCTCCTACGAGCAGTACTTC; CDR3 protein: CSEDRDGGSYEQYF
D gene: .; clone size: many; V gene: TRBV5-1; J gene: TRBJ1-1; CDR3 DNA: TGCGCCAGCAGCTTGGGTGAGTTCACTGAAGCTTTCTTT; CDR3 protein: CASSLGEFTEAFF
D gene: .; clone size: .; V gene: TRBV20-1; J gene: TRBJ1-2; CDR3 DNA: TGCAGTGCGGGGGGGGGCGGGGGCTACACCTTC; CDR3 protein: CSAGGGGGYTF
D gene: TRBD1; clone size: medium-sized; V gene: TRBV29-1; J gene: TRBJ1-2; CDR3 DNA: TGCAGCGTGCAGACAGGGGCTAACTATGGCTACACCTTC; CDR3 protein: CSVQTGANYGYTF
D gene: TRBD2; clone size: .; V gene: TRBV7-2; J gene: TRBJ2-7; CDR3 DNA: TGTGCCAGCAGCGCAAGGGGACTAGCGGGATACTACGAGCAGTACTTC; CDR3 protein: CASSARGLAGYYEQYF
D gene: TRBD1; clone size: many; V gene: TRBV7-9; J gene: TRBJ2-7; CDR3 DNA: TGTGCCAGCAGCTCAGGAGGGGGACAGGGTACCCACGAGCAGTACTTC; CDR3 protein: CASSSGGGQGTHEQYF
D gene: .; clone size: many; V gene: TRBV11-2; J gene: TRBJ1-1; CDR3 DNA: TGTGCCAGCAGCTTCCGCGGGGGAGGGAACACTGAAGCTTTCTTT; CDR3 protein: CASSFRGGGNTEAFF
D gene: .; clone size: .; V gene: TRBV10-2; J gene: TRBJ1-5; CDR3 DNA: TGCGCCAGCAGTGAGTCGGAGGGGCGGGTCAATCAGCCCCAGCATTTT; CDR3 protein: CASSESEGRVNQPQHF